Following are 13 T cell receptor beta chains from one sample sequenced in a study of identical twins. From the 5' RACE reads, TCRdb called clonotypes with MiXCR, one entry per CDR3 protein. The sample contains 1.5 million or so distinct CDR3 sequences, around 33% of which appear only once. The sample consisted of cord blood. The receptors were sampled from a newborn girl in good health.

This rearrangement joins TRBV27 to TRBJ1-2, with D hard to call. The V gene's germline CDR1 is MNHEY and CDR2 SMNVEV (reference sequence). The CDR3 has 15 amino acids. V dropped 5 bases and J dropped 0 bases, with 13 bases sitting between them. The CDR3 loop is CASSRSRPSNYGYTF. CDR3 sequence (DNA): TGTGCCAGCAGTCGATCCAGGCCCTCTAACTATGGCTACACCTTC.

This clonotype was picked up a small number of times. This rearrangement joins TRBV6-5 to TRBJ1-2, with unresolved D. The CDR3 totals 13 residues. Germline V gene data show CDR1 as MNHEY and CDR2 as SVGAGI. Trimming left V 5 bases short and J 4 bases short, with 11 bases between. CDR3 bases: TGTGCCAGCAGTATTGGACGGCCCTATGGCTACACCTTC. Translated, it gives CASSIGRPYGYTF.

The chain employs TRBV28 and TRBJ2-1; 7 positions agree with TRBD1. Unmatched junction bases numbered 8, after V lost 7 bases and J lost 5 bases. Germline V gene sequence: CDR1 MDHEN, CDR2 SYDVKM. The length of the CDR3 is 14 residues. CDR3: CASKTGTLNNEQFF. The CDR3 bases are TGTGCCAGCAAGACAGGGACCTTGAACAATGAGCAGTTCTTC.

V usage is TRBV10-3 and J usage is TRBJ1-6; unclear D gene. Trimming pared 6 bases from V and 7 bases from J, leaving 13 bases between. Germline V CDR1 and CDR2: ENHRY, SYGVKD. The CDR3 covers 14 residues. The DNA for the CDR3 is TGTGCCATCAGGTCGATGGAGCCAAATTCACCCCTCCACTTT. Translation: CAIRSMEPNSPLHF.

V usage is TRBV11-2 and J usage is TRBJ2-5; D is perhaps TRBD1 (5 bases). The ends were cut back, 1 base at V and 7 bases at J, with 10 bases in the middle. The V gene's germline CDR1 is SGHAT and CDR2 FQNNGV. This CDR3 has 13 amino acids. The DNA of the CDR3 is TGTGCCAGCAGCTTAGGGACAATGGGGACCCAGTACTTC. It yields the protein CASSLGTMGTQYF. Variable domain in full (rest from reference TRBV11-2 and TRBJ2-5): EAGVAQSPRYKIIEKRQSVAFWCNPISGHATLYWYQQILGQGPKLLIQFQNNGVVDDSQLPKDRFSAERLKGVDSTLKIQPAKLEDSAVYLCASSLGTMGTQYFGPGTRLLVL.

The sample holds a few counts of this clonotype. V gene TRBV28 combines with J gene TRBJ2-3; D ambiguous. V lost 2 bases and J lost 14, with 14 bases in between. This CDR3 is 12 amino acids long. The germline V gene has CDR1 MDHEN and CDR2 SYDVKM. CDR3 protein: CASSLLLGRRYF. The CDR3 DNA is TGTGCCAGCAGTTTACTGTTGGGTCGGCGGTATTTT.

This clonotype was detected many times. A much bigger clone sits one base away, suggesting this may be a read error. V usage is TRBV6-5 and J usage is TRBJ2-3; D gene uncertain. CDR1 and CDR2 from the germline V gene are MNHEY and SVGAGI. The CDR3 extends over 10 amino acids. Trimming pared 6 bases from V and 3 bases from J, leaving 1 base between. The CDR3: CASRTDTQYF. The CDR3 DNA reads TGTGCCAGCAGGACAGATACGCAGTATTTT.

This clonotype was seen once. The V call is TRBV20-1, the J call TRBJ2-5, with TRBD2 identical over 14 bases. The CDR3 covers 14 residues. The V and J ends lost 5 bases and 5 bases, in that order; junction bases with no gene match: 4. Looked up from germline, CDR1 is DFQATT and CDR2 is SNEGSKA (reference sequence). The CDR3, as DNA: TGCAGTGCTGGACTAGCGGGGGGCGGGGAGACCCAGTACTTC. This encodes CSAGLAGGGETQYF.

The J gene is TRBJ2-1, the V gene TRBV6-1; D is ambiguous. The germline V gene has CDR1 MNHNS and CDR2 SASEGT. V was shortened by 3 bases and J by 13 bases, with 16 bases between the two germline ends. The CDR3 sequence is 13 residues long. The CDR3 here is CASSEIINKGQFF. The CDR3 nucleotides are TGTGCCAGCAGTGAGATTATCAACAAGGGCCAGTTCTTC.

With respect to this clonotype: Being one base from a much bigger clone, this may be a read error. This chain joins TRBV29-1 and TRBJ1-2, with D possibly TRBD1 on 5 matching bases. The V gene's germline CDR1 is SQVTM and CDR2 ANQGSEA. The CDR3 is 14 residues long. Here the CDR3 reads CGASQGQAFYGYTF. The DNA of the CDR3 is TGCGGCGCCAGTCAAGGACAAGCGTTCTATGGCTACACCTTC.

Points on this clonotype: Just one base apart from a much larger clone, this may be a read error. The chain carries TRBV29-1 and TRBJ2-6, with a tentative D call TRBD1 (6 bases). With 3 bases removed from V and 0 bases from J, the gap between germline ends came to 15 bases. Germline loops: CDR1 SQVTM, CDR2 ANQGSEA. The CDR3 length is 17 residues. The CDR3 loop is CSVDDLRGSSGANVLTF. CDR3 DNA: TGCAGCGTTGATGATCTGAGGGGGAGCTCTGGGGCCAACGTCCTGACTTTC.

This clonotype was observed a single time. The chain couples TRBV7-2 to TRBJ1-6, with D maybe TRBD1 (5 bases). With 4 bases removed from V and 9 bases from J, the gap between germline ends came to 16 bases. Germline assignment: CDR1 SGHTA and CDR2 FQGNSA. This CDR3 has 15 residues. CDR3: CASSSGGGRGSPLHF. CDR3 DNA: TGTGCCAGCAGCTCGGGCGGTGGGAGGGGTTCACCCCTCCACTTT.

This rearrangement joins TRBV15 to TRBJ2-3; 7 nucleotides match TRBD2. V lost 0 bases and J lost 7; bases outside the gene matches: 13. This CDR3 spans 17 amino acids. Germline V gene data show CDR1 as LNHNV and CDR2 as YYDKDF (reference sequence). CDR3 loop: CATSRDSGQALVYTQYF. The DNA for the CDR3 is TGTGCCACCAGCAGAGATAGCGGGCAGGCCTTAGTGTATACGCAGTATTTT.